These 22 T cell receptor beta chains came from one sample sequenced in a study of Tregs in tolerant kidney transplant recipients. No antigen has been assigned to these receptors. The repertoire was sequenced with immunoSEQ multiplex PCR; TCRdb's copy has only in-frame clones and lacks some. The sample includes roughly 8,300 clones, about 32% of them seen just once. FACS sorting followed a roughly six-day coculture of CFSE-labeled recipient PBMCs with irradiated graft donor PBMCs. Sequenced material: CD8+ T cells from blood cultured with allogeneic cells, taken before the transplant. The receptors were sampled from a human patient who received a combined kidney and bone marrow transplant.

The chain carries TRBV7-9 and TRBJ2-7; maybe TRBD2 (7 bases). The CDR3 contains 15 residues. Germline V lookup: CDR1 SEHNR, CDR2 FQNEAQ (reference sequence). V dropped 5 bases and J dropped 2 bases, with 16 bases sitting between them. CDR3 DNA: TGTGCCAGCAGCGTCTCGGGGGGCGAGGCCTACGAGCAGTACTTC. Translating gives CASSVSGGEAYEQYF.

This clone is classed as medium-sized (0.01 to 0.1%). The V and J genes are TRBV7-9 and TRBJ2-7; TRBD1 matches 7 bases. The CDR3 loop spans 16 amino acids. Germline values: CDR1 SEHNR, CDR2 FQNEAQ (reference sequence). Trimming cost V 5 bases and J 3 bases; bases outside gene matches: 13. In DNA form, the CDR3 reads TGTGCCAGCAGCGGACCCCGACAGGGTACCTACTACGAGCAGTACTTC. Its translation is CASSGPRQGTYYEQYF.

This clone was picked up a small number of times. The chain carries TRBV6-1 and TRBJ2-7; no firm D call. Germline V lookup: CDR1 MNHNS, CDR2 SASEGT. The CDR3 has 14 residues. The CDR3 region has the DNA TGTGTTTTTTACAAACAGAAGACGGCATACGAGCAGTACTTC. Translated, it gives CVFYKQKTAYEQYF.

This clone was observed once. This chain uses TRBV6-6 with TRBJ2-3, with 7 bases matching TRBD2. Looked up from germline, CDR1 is MNHNY and CDR2 is SVGAGI (reference sequence). This CDR3 has 16 amino acids. Unmatched junction bases numbered 9, after V lost 2 bases and J lost 4 bases. Here the CDR3 DNA reads TGTGCCAGCAGTTACGTGGCTAGCGGAGCGGCAGATACGCAGTATTTT. It yields the protein CASSYVASGAADTQYF.

This chain links TRBV5-4 with TRBJ2-7; 11 positions match TRBD2. Germline loops: CDR1 SGHNT, CDR2 YYREEE (reference sequence). This CDR3 comprises 15 residues. Trimming at V came to 3 bases and at J to 2 bases, leaving 4 bases not matched to a gene. This CDR3 reads CASSSGLADPYEQYF. Written as DNA, the CDR3 is TGTGCCAGCAGCTCGGGACTAGCGGACCCCTACGAGCAGTACTTC. Full variable domain (rest looked up from reference TRBV5-4 and TRBJ2-7): ETGVTQSPTHLIKTRGQQVTLRCSSQSGHNTVSWYQQALGQGPQFIFQYYREEENGRGNFPPRFSGLQFPNYSSELNVNALELDDSALYLCASSSGLADPYEQYFGPGTRLTVT.

J is TRBJ2-3 and V is TRBV4-3; no clear D. Looked up from germline, CDR1 is LGHNA and CDR2 is YSLEER. The V gene lost 0 bases and the J gene lost 3 bases, with 4 bases spanning the gap. This CDR3 spans 13 amino acids. CDR3 sequence: CASSQDQTDTQYF. As DNA, the CDR3 is TGCGCCAGCAGCCAAGACCAGACAGATACGCAGTATTTT.

This chain uses TRBV19 with TRBJ2-5; D is perhaps TRBD2 (6 bases). CDR1 and CDR2 from the germline V gene are LNHDA and SQIVND (reference sequence). The CDR3 is 13 amino acids. V dropped 8 bases and J dropped 5 bases, with 15 bases sitting between them. The CDR3 DNA follows: TGTGCCAGTGAGGAGGGGCCCGGGGAGACCCAGTACTTC. Its translation is CASEEGPGETQYF. Full variable domain (missing parts from reference TRBV19 and TRBJ2-5): DGGITQSPKYLFRKEGQNVTLSCEQNLNHDAMYWYRQDPGQGLRLIYYSQIVNDFQKGDIAEGYSVSREKKESFPLTVTSAQKNPTAFYLCASEEGPGETQYFGPGTRLLVL.

This clone was observed a handful of times. CDR3 sequence (DNA): TGCGCCAGCAGCTTATATTCGACAGGTTCATCGATTGGTAGCAATCAGCCCCAGCATTTT. Protein sequence: CASSLYSTGSSIGSNQPQHF. The chain employs TRBV4-1 and TRBJ1-5; D is possibly TRBD1 (6 bases). Trimming left V 5 bases short and J 0 bases short, with 26 bases between. This CDR3 region has 20 residues. Germline loops: CDR1 MGHRA, CDR2 YSYEKL.

This sequence joins TRBV4-2 and TRBJ2-3; TRBD1 matches at 8 bases. The CDR3 spans 19 residues. Losses at the gene ends were 1 base for V and 2 bases for J; bases not matched to a gene: 14. In germline, CDR1 is LGHNA, CDR2 YNFKEQ. As DNA, the CDR3 is TGTGCCAGCAGCCAAGTTCTCCGGGCGGGGACAGGAGTCACAGATACGCAGTATTTT. As protein: CASSQVLRAGTGVTDTQYF.

The chain links TRBV27 to TRBJ2-1; TRBD2 matches 12 bases. The trim removed 3 bases at V and 7 bases at J, leaving 7 bases unmatched. Germline CDR1 reads MNHEY; CDR2 reads SMNVEV (reference sequence). This CDR3 has 16 amino acids. CDR3 sequence: CASSFLLAGGPNEQFF. CDR3 DNA sequence: TGTGCCAGCAGTTTCCTGCTAGCGGGAGGGCCGAATGAGCAGTTCTTC.

Remarks on this clone: A much larger clone lies a single base off, so this may be a read error. The CDR3 is CASSLGGTGELFF. The CDR3 DNA is TGTGCCAGCAGCTTGGGCGGAACCGGGGAGCTGTTTTTT. The J gene is TRBJ2-2, the V gene TRBV5-6; no reliable D call. CDR3 length: 13 residues. Trimming removed 0 bases from V and 5 bases from J, with 5 bases in between. The germline V gene encodes CDR1 SGHDT and CDR2 YYEEEE.

The CDR3 DNA sequence: TGCGCCAGCAGCCCAGTACCCGGGACTAGCGGGAACAATGAGCAGTTCTTC. Encoded protein: CASSPVPGTSGNNEQFF. The rearrangement uses TRBV4-1 and TRBJ2-1, with 13 bases identical to TRBD2. CDR3 size: 17 residues. Trimming at V came to 4 bases and at J to 5 bases, leaving 8 bases not matched to a gene. Looked up from germline, CDR1 is MGHRA and CDR2 is YSYEKL.

The chain is built from TRBV27 and TRBJ2-3, with 9 nucleotides matching TRBD2. Germline V gives CDR1 MNHEY, CDR2 SMNVEV (reference sequence). Trimming removed 6 bases from V and 0 bases from J; junction bases left unmatched: 1. The CDR3 covers 14 residues. CDR3 bases: TGTGCCAGCAGGCTAGCGGGGAGCACAGATACGCAGTATTTT. Its translation is CASRLAGSTDTQYF.

This clone was seen more than once but under ten times. J is TRBJ2-7 and V is TRBV27, with TRBD2 as a possible D gene (5 bases). Looked up from germline, CDR1 is MNHEY and CDR2 is SMNVEV (reference sequence). The CDR3 is 14 amino acids. Trimming took off 5 bases at V and 6 bases at J, with 17 bases between the two ends. The CDR3 coding sequence is TGTGCCAGCAGTCCGATCGGCGGGCCGGGCGAGCAGTACTTC. Its protein is CASSPIGGPGEQYF.

This CDR3 is CASSAPGQKLYEQYF. The CDR3 DNA sequence: TGTGCCAGCAGTGCCCCGGGACAGAAGCTCTACGAGCAGTACTTC. The chain joins TRBV2 to TRBJ2-7; 7 nucleotides agree with TRBD1. This CDR3 region has 15 residues. Trimming at V came to 4 bases and at J to 3 bases, leaving 9 bases not matched to a gene. Germline-derived CDR1 and CDR2 are SNHLY and FYNNEI.

The gene calls are TRBV7-3 and TRBJ2-7; TRBD2 might be the D (6 bases). The CDR3 has 17 amino acids. V was trimmed by 4 bases and J by 0 bases, leaving 19 bases between them. CDR1 SGHTA and CDR2 FQGTGA come from the germline V gene. CDR3: CASSSPRGWGVSYEQYF. The CDR3 DNA reads TGTGCCAGCAGCTCGCCCCGTGGGTGGGGGGTCTCCTACGAGCAGTACTTC.

This clone was counted a few times. The V and J genes are TRBV11-2 and TRBJ2-5, with D maybe TRBD1 (6 bases). The end of the DNA fits TRBJ2-7 better, so the J call may be wrong. This CDR3 spans 16 amino acids. In germline, CDR1 is SGHAT, CDR2 FQNNGV. In nucleotides, the CDR3 is TGTGCCAGCAGCGGATCGACAGGATATGCCCCCTACGAGCAGTACTTC. Protein product: CASSGSTGYAPYEQYF.

This chain uses TRBV19 with TRBJ1-2, with D perhaps TRBD1 (5 bases). V dropped 10 bases and J dropped 4 bases, with 13 bases sitting between them. Germline CDR1 reads LNHDA; CDR2 reads SQIVND (reference sequence). The CDR3 runs 12 residues. The CDR3 bases are TGTGCCACCAGCCAGGGACTCTATGGCTACACCTTC. Its protein is CATSQGLYGYTF.

In this sample, this clone turned up a few times. This sequence joins TRBV27 and TRBJ1-1; D call uncertain. Per the germline V gene, CDR1 is MNHEY and CDR2 is SMNVEV (reference sequence). Trimming left V 6 bases short and J 7 bases short, with 6 bases between. This CDR3 spans 10 amino acids. DNA for the CDR3: TGTGCCAGCAGCTCCGGTGAAGCTTTCTTT. Amino acid sequence: CASSSGEAFF.

This clone was observed a handful of times. Other DNA sequences in the sample encode the same CDR3. This rearrangement joins TRBV27 to TRBJ2-3; TRBD2 agrees at 12 bases. CDR3 length: 16 amino acids. The J segment lost 6 bases and the V segment lost 2 bases, leaving 6 bases of the junction unmatched. The germline CDR1 and CDR2 sequences are MNHEY and SMNVEV (reference sequence). CDR3 sequence: CASSLILAGGPDTQYF. CDR3 DNA: TGTGCCAGCAGTTTAATCCTAGCGGGAGGGCCGGATACGCAGTATTTT.

The CDR3 coding sequence is TGTGCCAGCAGCTTTGGGACAGGGTTCGACGAGCAGTACTTC. Translating it yields CASSFGTGFDEQYF. The chain is built from TRBV5-4 and TRBJ2-5; 9 bases fit TRBD1. The J call may be wrong; the DNA end is better matched by TRBJ2-7. The CDR3 covers 14 residues. The germline V gene encodes CDR1 SGHNT and CDR2 YYREEE (reference sequence).

This clone qualifies as medium-sized. The CDR3 spells CASSPSPGSSYEQYF. DNA of the CDR3: TGTGCCAGCTCCCCCTCGCCCGGGAGCTCCTACGAGCAGTACTTC. The genes are TRBV18 and TRBJ2-7; possibly TRBD2 for D (6 bases). The CDR3 sequence is 15 residues long. Germline lookup yields CDR1 KGHSH and CDR2 LQKENI. The V gene lost 6 bases and the J gene lost 0 bases, with 15 bases spanning the gap.